The present TCR beta chain was sequenced within a study of TIL therapy for anti-PD-1-resistant metastatic lung cancer. Overall study context: A few tumors were EGFR-mutant and two were ALK-rearranged. Whole-study findings and limits: Infused TIL clonotypes partially replaced the baseline blood repertoire, then decayed over months.

The immunoSEQ assay was v3. Clones were sequenced by immunoSEQ multiplex PCR, and TCRdb holds only the in-frame ones, with some missing. The sample contains about 52,000 clones, around 79% of which appear only once. The time point here: pre-treatment sample, taken before nivolumab and TIL therapy. As for this clone: No antigen is known for it.

The input for sequencing was blood, taken at baseline. The clonotype comes from a woman between 30 and 85 years old with non-small cell lung cancer.

CDR3 amino acids: CASSLESNQPQHF. CDR3 nucleotides: TGTGCCAGCAGTTTAGAGAGCAATCAGCCCCAGCATTTT. This rearrangement joins TRBV27 to TRBJ1-5; D is unclear. V was clipped by 2 bases and J by 1 base, with 3 bases between them. CDR1 MNHEY and CDR2 SMNVEV come from the germline V gene (reference sequence). This CDR3 has 13 residues.